The present TCR beta chain was sequenced within a study of cytomegalovirus exposure and HLA in healthy donors. In germline, CDR1 is SGHRS, CDR2 YFSETQ. CDR3 length: 14 amino acids. Trimming removed 2 bases at V and 3 bases at J, with 11 bases between. The PCR made use of 60 Vbeta and 13 Jbeta primers. Libraries were prepared by immunoSEQ multiplex PCR; TCRdb keeps only in-frame clonotypes and omits some of them. In the table there are around 200,000 clones, around 80% of which are singletons. The rearrangement joins TRBV5-1 to TRBJ2-5; a weak D match, TRBD2 (6 bases). The origin of this receptor is a woman aged 60-75 years in good health and CMV-seropositive. What was sequenced was PBMCs. As DNA, the CDR3 is TGCGCCAGCAGCTTCCAACGACTAGAAGAGACCCAGTACTTC. It encodes CASSFQRLEETQYF.